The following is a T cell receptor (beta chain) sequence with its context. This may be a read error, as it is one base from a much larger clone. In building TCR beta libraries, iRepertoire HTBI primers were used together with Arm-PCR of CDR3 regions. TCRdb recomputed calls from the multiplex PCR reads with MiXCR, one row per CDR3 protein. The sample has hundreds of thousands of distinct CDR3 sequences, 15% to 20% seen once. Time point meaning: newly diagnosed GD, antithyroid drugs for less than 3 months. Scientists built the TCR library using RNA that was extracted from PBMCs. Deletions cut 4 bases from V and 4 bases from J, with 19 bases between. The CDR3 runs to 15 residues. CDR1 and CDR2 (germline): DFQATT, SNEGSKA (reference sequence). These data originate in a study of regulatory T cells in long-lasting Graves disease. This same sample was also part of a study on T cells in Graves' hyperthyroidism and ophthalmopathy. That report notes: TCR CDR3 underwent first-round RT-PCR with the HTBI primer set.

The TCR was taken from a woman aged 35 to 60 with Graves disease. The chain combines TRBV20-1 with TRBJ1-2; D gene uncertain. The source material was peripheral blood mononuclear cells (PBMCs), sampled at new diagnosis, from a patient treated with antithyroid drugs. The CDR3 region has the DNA TGCAGTGCTAAAGCCGAAGGGAATGTCAGCTATGGCTACACCTTC. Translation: CSAKAEGNVSYGYTF.